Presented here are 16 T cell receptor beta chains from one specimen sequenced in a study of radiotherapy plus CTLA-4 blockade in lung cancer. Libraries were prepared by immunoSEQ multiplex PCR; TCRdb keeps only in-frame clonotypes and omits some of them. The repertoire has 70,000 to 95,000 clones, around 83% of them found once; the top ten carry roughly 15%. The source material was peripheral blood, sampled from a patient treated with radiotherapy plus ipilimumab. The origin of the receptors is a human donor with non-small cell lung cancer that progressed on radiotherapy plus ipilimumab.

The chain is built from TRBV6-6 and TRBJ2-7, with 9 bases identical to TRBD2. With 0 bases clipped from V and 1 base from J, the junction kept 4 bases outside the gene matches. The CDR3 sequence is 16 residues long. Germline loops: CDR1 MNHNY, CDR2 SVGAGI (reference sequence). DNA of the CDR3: TGTGCCAGCAGTTACTCGAGACTAGCGGCGTCCTACGAGCAGTACTTC. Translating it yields CASSYSRLAASYEQYF.

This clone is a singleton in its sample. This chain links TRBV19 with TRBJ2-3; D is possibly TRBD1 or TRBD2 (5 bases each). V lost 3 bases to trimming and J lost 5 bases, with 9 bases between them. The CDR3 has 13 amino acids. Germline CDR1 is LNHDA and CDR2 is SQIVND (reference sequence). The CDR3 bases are TGTGCCAGTAGTATCGGGGCGGGAGATACGCAGTATTTT. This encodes CASSIGAGDTQYF.

CDR3 protein: CASSSGGHRGYTF. CDR3 sequence (DNA): TGTGCCAGCAGTTCGGGAGGCCATAGGGGCTACACCTTC. V and J are TRBV6-6 and TRBJ1-2, with D unclear. Trimming left V 4 bases short and J 8 bases short, with 14 bases between. The CDR3 sequence is 13 residues long. Germline V gives CDR1 MNHNY, CDR2 SVGAGI (reference sequence).

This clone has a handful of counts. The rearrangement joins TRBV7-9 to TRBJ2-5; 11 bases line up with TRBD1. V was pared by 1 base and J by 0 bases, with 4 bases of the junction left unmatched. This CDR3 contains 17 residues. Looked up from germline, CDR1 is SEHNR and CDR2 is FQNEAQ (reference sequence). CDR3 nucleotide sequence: TGTGCCAGCAGCTTAGGGACAGGGGGCTCTTACCAAGAGACCCAGTACTTC. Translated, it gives CASSLGTGGSYQETQYF.

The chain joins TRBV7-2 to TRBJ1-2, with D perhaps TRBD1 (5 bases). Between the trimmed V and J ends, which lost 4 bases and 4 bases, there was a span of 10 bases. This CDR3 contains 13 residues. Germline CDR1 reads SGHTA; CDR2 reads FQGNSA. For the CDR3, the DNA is TGTGCCAGCAGCTCGAAGGGGACCTATGGCTACACCTTC. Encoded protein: CASSSKGTYGYTF. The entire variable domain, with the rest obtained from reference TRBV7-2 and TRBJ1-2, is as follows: GAGVSQSPSNKVTEKGKDVELRCDPISGHTALYWYRQSLGQGLEFLIYFQGNSAPDKSGLPSDRFSAERTGGSVSTLTIQRTQQEDSAVYLCASSSKGTYGYTFGSGTRLTVV.

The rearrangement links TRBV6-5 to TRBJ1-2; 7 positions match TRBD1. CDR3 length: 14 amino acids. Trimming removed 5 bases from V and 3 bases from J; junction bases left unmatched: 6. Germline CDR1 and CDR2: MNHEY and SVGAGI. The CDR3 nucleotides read TGTGCCAGCAGTCGGGACAGACGGGACTATGGCTACACCTTC. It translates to CASSRDRRDYGYTF.

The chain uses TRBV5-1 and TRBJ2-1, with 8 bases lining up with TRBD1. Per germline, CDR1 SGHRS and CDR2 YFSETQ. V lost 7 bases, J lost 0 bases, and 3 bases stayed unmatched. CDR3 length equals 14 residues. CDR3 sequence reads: CASGTGSSYNEQFF. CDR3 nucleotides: TGCGCCAGCGGGACAGGAAGCTCCTACAATGAGCAGTTCTTC.

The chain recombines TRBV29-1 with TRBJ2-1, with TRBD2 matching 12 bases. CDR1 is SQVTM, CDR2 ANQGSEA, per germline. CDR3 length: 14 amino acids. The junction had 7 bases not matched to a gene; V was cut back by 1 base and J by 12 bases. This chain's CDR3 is CSVEGLAGGRVQFF. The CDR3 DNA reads TGCAGCGTTGAAGGTCTAGCGGGAGGGCGTGTGCAGTTCTTC.

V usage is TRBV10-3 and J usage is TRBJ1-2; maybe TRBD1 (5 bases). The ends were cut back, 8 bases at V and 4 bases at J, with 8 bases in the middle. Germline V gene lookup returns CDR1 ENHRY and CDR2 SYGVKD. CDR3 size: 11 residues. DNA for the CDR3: TGTGCCATCCAGGGTTCCTATGGCTACACCTTC. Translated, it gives CAIQGSYGYTF.

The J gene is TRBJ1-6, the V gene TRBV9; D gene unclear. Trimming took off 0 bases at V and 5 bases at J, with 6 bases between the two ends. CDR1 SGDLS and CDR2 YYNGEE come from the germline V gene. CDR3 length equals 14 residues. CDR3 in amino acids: CASSVDGNNSPLHF. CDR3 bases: TGTGCCAGCAGCGTAGATGGAAATAATTCACCCCTCCACTTT.

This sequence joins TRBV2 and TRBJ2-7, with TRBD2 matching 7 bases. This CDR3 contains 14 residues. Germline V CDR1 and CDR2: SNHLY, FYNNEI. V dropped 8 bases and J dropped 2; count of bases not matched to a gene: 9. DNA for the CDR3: TGTGCCAGCGGGAGCGGGAATAGACCCTACGAGCAGTACTTC. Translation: CASGSGNRPYEQYF.

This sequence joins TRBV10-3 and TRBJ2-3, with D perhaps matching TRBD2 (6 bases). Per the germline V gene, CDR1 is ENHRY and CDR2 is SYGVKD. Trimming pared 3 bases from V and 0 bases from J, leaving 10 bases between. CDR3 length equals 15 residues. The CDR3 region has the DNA TGTGCCATCAGTGAAGCAGGGACTAGCACAGATACGCAGTATTTT. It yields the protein CAISEAGTSTDTQYF.

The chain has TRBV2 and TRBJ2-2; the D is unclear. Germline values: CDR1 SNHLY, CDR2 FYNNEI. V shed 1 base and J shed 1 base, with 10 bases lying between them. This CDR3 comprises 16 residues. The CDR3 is CASSEERPKNTGELFF. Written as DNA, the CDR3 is TGTGCCAGCAGTGAAGAGAGGCCTAAGAACACCGGGGAGCTGTTTTTT.

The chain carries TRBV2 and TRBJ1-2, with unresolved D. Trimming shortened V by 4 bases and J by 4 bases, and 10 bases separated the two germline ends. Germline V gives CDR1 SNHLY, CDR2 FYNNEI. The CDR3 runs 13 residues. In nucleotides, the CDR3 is TGTGCCAGCAGTGCGGAGGCAGGCTATGGCTACACCTTC. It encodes CASSAEAGYGYTF.

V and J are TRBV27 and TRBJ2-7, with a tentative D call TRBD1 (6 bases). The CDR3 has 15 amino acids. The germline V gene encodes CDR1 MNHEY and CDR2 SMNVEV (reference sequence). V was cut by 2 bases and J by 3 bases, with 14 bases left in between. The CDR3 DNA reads TGTGCCAGCAGTTTAAACAGGGACCCCCTCTACGAGCAGTACTTC. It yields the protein CASSLNRDPLYEQYF.

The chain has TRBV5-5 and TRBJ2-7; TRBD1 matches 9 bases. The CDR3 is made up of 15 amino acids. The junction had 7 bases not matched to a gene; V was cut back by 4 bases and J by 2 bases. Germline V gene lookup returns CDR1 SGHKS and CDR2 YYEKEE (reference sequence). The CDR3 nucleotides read TGTGCCAGCAGCGAACGGACAGGGGCGACCTACGAGCAGTACTTC. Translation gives CASSERTGATYEQYF.